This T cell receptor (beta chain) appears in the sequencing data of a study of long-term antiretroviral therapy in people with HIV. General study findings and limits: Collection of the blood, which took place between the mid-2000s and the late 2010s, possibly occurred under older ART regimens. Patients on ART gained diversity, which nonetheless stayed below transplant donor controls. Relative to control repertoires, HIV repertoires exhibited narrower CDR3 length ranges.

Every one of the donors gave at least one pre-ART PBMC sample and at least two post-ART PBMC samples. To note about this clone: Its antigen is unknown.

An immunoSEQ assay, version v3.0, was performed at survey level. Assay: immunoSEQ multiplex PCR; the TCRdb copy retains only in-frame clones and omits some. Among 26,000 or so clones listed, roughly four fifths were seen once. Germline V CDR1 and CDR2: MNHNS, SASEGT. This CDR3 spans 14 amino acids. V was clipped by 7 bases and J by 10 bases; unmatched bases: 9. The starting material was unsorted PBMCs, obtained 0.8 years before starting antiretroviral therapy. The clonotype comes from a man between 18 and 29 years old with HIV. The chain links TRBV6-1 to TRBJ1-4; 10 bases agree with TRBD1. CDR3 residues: CASKRQGAGGKLFF. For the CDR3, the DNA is TGTGCCAGCAAACGACAGGGGGCAGGAGGAAAACTGTTTTTT.